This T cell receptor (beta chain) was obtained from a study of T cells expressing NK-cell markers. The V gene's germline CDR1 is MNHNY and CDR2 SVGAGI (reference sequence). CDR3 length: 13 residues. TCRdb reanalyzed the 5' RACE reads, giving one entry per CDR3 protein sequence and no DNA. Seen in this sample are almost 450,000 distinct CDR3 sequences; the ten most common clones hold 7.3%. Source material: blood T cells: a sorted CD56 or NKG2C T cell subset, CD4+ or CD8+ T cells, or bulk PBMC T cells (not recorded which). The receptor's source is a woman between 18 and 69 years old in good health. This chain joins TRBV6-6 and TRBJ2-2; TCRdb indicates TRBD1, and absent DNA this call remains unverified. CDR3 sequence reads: CASSRDRVGELFF.